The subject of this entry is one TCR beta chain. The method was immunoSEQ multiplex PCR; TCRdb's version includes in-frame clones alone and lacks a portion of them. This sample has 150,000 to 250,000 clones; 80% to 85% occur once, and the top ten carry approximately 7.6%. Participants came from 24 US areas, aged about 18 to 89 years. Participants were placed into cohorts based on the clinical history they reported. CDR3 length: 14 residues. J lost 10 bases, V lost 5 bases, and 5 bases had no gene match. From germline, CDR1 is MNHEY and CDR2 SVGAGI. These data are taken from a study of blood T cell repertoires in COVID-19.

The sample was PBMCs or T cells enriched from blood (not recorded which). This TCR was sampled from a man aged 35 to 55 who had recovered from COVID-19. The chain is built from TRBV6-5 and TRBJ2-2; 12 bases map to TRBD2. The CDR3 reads CASSPWTSGVELFF. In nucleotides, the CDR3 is TGTGCCAGCAGTCCTTGGACTAGCGGGGTGGAGCTGTTTTTT.